The entry that follows covers one T cell receptor (beta chain) sequence. This specimen comes from a study of control samples from healthy donors and cancer patients. The CDR3 is made up of 14 amino acids. Germline CDR1 reads LGHDT; CDR2 reads YNNKEL (reference sequence). Trimming cost V 4 bases and J 1 base; bases outside gene matches: 1. The method was immunoSEQ multiplex PCR; TCRdb's version includes in-frame clones alone and lacks a portion of them. The repertoire holds 50,000 to 75,000 clones, with 65% to 90% as singletons. The sequence derives from a man aged 40-49 years in good health. Sample: blood. The V and J genes are TRBV3-1 (or the pseudogene TRBV3-2) and TRBJ1-5; 7 bases line up with TRBD1. The CDR3 region has the DNA TGTGCCAGCAGCCTGGGACAGAGCAATCAGCCCCAGCATTTT. This codes for CASSLGQSNQPQHF.